Each of the 15 T cell receptor beta chains below was sequenced from the same sample in a study of T-cell reconstitution after alpha-beta-depleted transplantation in children. During its preparation, the TCRbeta library received unique molecular identifiers. TCRdb redid the calling of the PCR reads with MiXCR, one entry per CDR3 protein. The data contain around 490,000 distinct CDR3 sequences, about 10% of them singletons. This sample comprised PBMCs, mostly from graft donor cells, obtained 180 days after TCRalphabeta/CD19-depleted stem cell transplant. The receptors were gathered from a female patient aged 2 to 10 who had a stem cell transplant for aplastic anemia, so the T cells may come from the graft donor.

This clonotype was seen only a few times. The chain has TRBV11-1 and TRBJ2-7; D gene ambiguous. V lost 3 bases and J lost 7, with 13 bases in between. The CDR3 spans 13 residues. The germline V gene encodes CDR1 SGHAT and CDR2 FQDESV (reference sequence). CDR3 DNA sequence: TGTGCCAGCAGCTTTGTCCGCTTCTCGGAGCAGTACTTC. Amino acid sequence: CASSFVRFSEQYF.

The chain recombines TRBV28 with TRBJ2-3, with TRBD2 matching over 7 bases. The germline V gene has CDR1 MDHEN and CDR2 SYDVKM. The CDR3 extends over 16 amino acids. Losses at the gene ends were 6 bases for V and 0 bases for J; bases not matched to a gene: 9. Here the CDR3 DNA reads TGTGCCAGCAGATCGCCCACAGCGGGGAGCACAGATACGCAGTATTTT. This gives the protein CASRSPTAGSTDTQYF.

The chain carries TRBV7-2 and TRBJ2-1, with D hard to call. This CDR3 spans 13 amino acids. The germline V and J ends were trimmed by 4 bases and 8 bases, with 12 bases remaining between them. CDR1 and CDR2 (germline): SGHTA, FQGNSA. The CDR3: CASSSAGSDEQFF. The CDR3 DNA is TGTGCCAGCAGCTCCGCAGGCTCCGATGAGCAGTTCTTC.

This rearrangement joins TRBV5-1 to TRBJ2-1; 14 positions match TRBD2. This CDR3 spans 20 amino acids. Germline CDR1 reads SGHRS; CDR2 reads YFSETQ. Trimming cost V 4 bases and J 2 bases; bases outside gene matches: 14. CDR3 sequence (DNA): TGCGCCAGCAGCCTACCTAACAGACTAGCGGGAGGGCAACCCTACAATGAGCAGTTCTTC. This codes for CASSLPNRLAGGQPYNEQFF.

This chain connects TRBV7-9 to TRBJ2-5; D not certain. Germline CDR1 is SEHNR and CDR2 is FQNEAQ (reference sequence). Trimming cost V 1 base and J 0 bases, with 9 bases left between them. This CDR3 region has 15 residues. The CDR3 is CASSLVPSYQETQYF. CDR3 in DNA: TGTGCCAGCAGCTTAGTCCCCTCCTACCAAGAGACCCAGTACTTC.

The chain carries TRBV28 and TRBJ2-7; TRBD1 agrees at 7 bases. The CDR3 consists of 19 residues. Germline CDR1 and CDR2: MDHEN and SYDVKM. The J segment lost 1 base and the V segment lost 5 bases, leaving 20 bases of the junction unmatched. This chain's CDR3 is CASSVTRDRARYGSYEQYV. DNA of the CDR3: TGTGCCAGCAGTGTTACCCGGGACAGAGCAAGATACGGATCCTACGAGCAGTACGTC.

This chain joins TRBV7-8 and TRBJ2-7; perhaps TRBD2 as D (5 bases). The CDR3 spans 13 residues. Trimming took 5 bases from V and 6 from J, leaving 14 bases between them. The V gene's germline CDR1 is SGHVS and CDR2 FQNEAQ. CDR3 DNA sequence: TGTGCCAGCAGCCCCCCCTTAGGAGGCGAGCAGTACTTC. The encoded protein is CASSPPLGGEQYF. The variable domain in full, with the rest retrieved from reference TRBV7-8 and TRBJ2-7, is GAGVSQSPRYKVAKRGQDVALRCDPISGHVSLFWYQQALGQGPEFLTYFQNEAQLDKSGLPSDRFFAERPEGSVSTLKIQRTQQEDSAVYLCASSPPLGGEQYFGPGTRLTVT.

This clonotype has more than one count but fewer than ten. The V call is TRBV30, the J call TRBJ1-6; D not resolved. The germline V and J ends were trimmed by 4 bases and 8 bases, with 9 bases remaining between them. Germline assignment: CDR1 GTSNPN and CDR2 SVGIG (reference sequence). The CDR3 consists of 12 residues. CDR3: CAWNGLDSPLHF. CDR3 sequence (DNA): TGTGCCTGGAACGGGCTGGATTCACCCCTCCACTTT.

This clonotype was found a few times. DNA for the CDR3: TGTGCCAGCAGCCAAAGGGCGGATACTGAAGCTTTCTTT. Translated: CASSQRADTEAFF. The chain employs TRBV7-9 and TRBJ1-1; unclear D gene. The CDR3 loop spans 13 amino acids. V was clipped by 5 bases and J by 5 bases, with 12 bases between them. The germline CDR1 and CDR2 sequences are SEHNR and FQNEAQ (reference sequence).

The chain recombines TRBV6-2 or TRBV6-3 with TRBJ1-6, with a weak D call TRBD1 (5 bases). V lost 6 bases, J lost 3 bases, and 9 bases lay in between. Germline-derived CDR1 and CDR2 are MNHEY and SVGEGT. The CDR3 length is 14 residues. The CDR3 is CASRTGIYNSPLHF. CDR3 DNA sequence: TGTGCCAGCAGAACAGGAATCTATAATTCACCCCTCCACTTT.

In its sample, this clonotype was seen a few times. The chain joins TRBV11-2 to TRBJ2-2; no reliable D call. This CDR3 has 13 residues. Germline V gives CDR1 SGHAT, CDR2 FQNNGV. Trimming removed 1 base at V and 7 bases at J, with 7 bases between. The CDR3 spells CASSLGRFGELFF. DNA for the CDR3: TGTGCCAGCAGCTTAGGGCGATTCGGGGAGCTGTTTTTT. Looking up the rest from reference TRBV11-2 and TRBJ2-2 gives the full variable domain: EAGVAQSPRYKIIEKRQSVAFWCNPISGHATLYWYQQILGQGPKLLIQFQNNGVVDDSQLPKDRFSAERLKGVDSTLKIQPAKLEDSAVYLCASSLGRFGELFFGEGSRLTVL.

The sample holds a few counts of this clonotype. The chain recombines TRBV7-3 with TRBJ2-7; 11 nucleotides agree with TRBD2. V lost 1 base and J lost 2; bases outside the gene matches: 7. This CDR3 is 17 amino acids long. Per the germline V gene, CDR1 is SGHTA and CDR2 is FQGTGA. In nucleotides, the CDR3 is TGTGCCAGCAGCTTAAAAGCGGGACTAGCGGCCCCCTACGAGCAGTACTTC. It yields the protein CASSLKAGLAAPYEQYF.

This clonotype was counted at least ten times. The rearrangement links TRBV12-3 or TRBV12-4 to TRBJ1-1; D gene ambiguous. The CDR3 is made up of 13 amino acids. Trimming pared 0 bases from V and 11 bases from J, leaving 13 bases between. This chain's CDR3 is CASSLALAGVAFF. CDR3 nucleotides: TGTGCCAGCAGTTTAGCTCTTGCCGGGGTGGCTTTCTTT.

This clonotype was seen only a few times. V usage is TRBV7-2 and J usage is TRBJ2-7; 7 bases line up with TRBD2. The CDR3 runs 12 residues. V shed 4 bases, J shed 6 bases, and the junction held 3 bases outside the gene matches. Germline V CDR1 and CDR2: SGHTA, FQGNSA. The CDR3 DNA reads TGTGCCAGCAGCTACAGCGGGGCCGAGCAGTACGTC. Its protein product is CASSYSGAEQYV.

Many counts were recorded for this clonotype. The chain links TRBV10-3 to TRBJ2-7, with D possibly being TRBD1 (5 bases). CDR1 and CDR2 from the germline V gene are ENHRY and SYGVKD. The CDR3 has 14 amino acids. V was trimmed by 4 bases and J by 1 base, leaving 11 bases between them. CDR3 loop: CAISALGHSYEQYV. CDR3 bases: TGTGCCATCAGTGCCCTTGGACATTCCTACGAGCAGTACGTC.